This TCR beta chain was recovered during a study of T cell responses to AZD1222 COVID-19 vaccine (dated by TCRdb to the early 2020s). Background on the whole study: Because spike-specific TCR depth and breadth did not differ between the two schedules, AZD1222 recipients who got a second dose at roughly 4 weeks were pooled with those who got a second dose at roughly 12 weeks. Trial participants were enrolled into age subgroups of 18-55, 56-69 and 70-plus years, which contained about 160, 30 and 59 TCR-sequenced participants, respectively. A total of more than 230 trial participants underwent TCR sequencing, of whom 200 to 220 received two doses of AZD1222 and 26 received two doses of the MenACWY control vaccine. On the study overall, not on this receptor specifically: The whole spike protein was spanned by vaccine-associated CD4 TCRs, and dominant responses were seen in regions 160-218 and 743-854. Reportedly, almost half of the unique spike-specific TCRs recognized epitopes lying outside the regions that are mutated in the B.1.351 and B.1.1.7 variants. Participants were mostly white British, with more females than males. The authors suggested clonal diversity may have been underestimated. Conclusions about previously exposed vaccinees are limited, since just six or seven AZD1222 recipients were seropositive for SARS-CoV-2 at baseline. In the small 56-69-year group, the increase in depth fell short of significance, most likely because of low power. Because no day 14 peak-response samples were available, the repertoires could be characterized only after the peak T cell response. A significant rise in spike-specific TCR breadth and depth was observed after two AZD1222 doses relative to day 0 and relative to MenACWY recipients.

Deletion took 7 bases off V and 0 bases off J, with a span of 13 bases between the germline ends. The cysteine opens and the phenylalanine closes a CDR3 of 15 amino acids. Only the CDR3 DNA is retained, 45 bases long and in frame from the first base. Looking up the germline V gene yields CDR1 MDHEN and CDR2 SYDVKM. The CDR3 regions of human TCRbeta chains were subjected to immunosequencing. The paper's data handling went like this. Repertoire TCRs were matched against a reference library of SARS-CoV-2-specific TCRs generated with the MIRA antigen-specificity platform. Breadth was defined as the fraction of unique TCRs that were SARS-CoV-2-associated, and depth was defined as the fraction of total T cells that were SARS-CoV-2-associated. Using the MIRA data, each spike-specific TCR was mapped to the spike region that the TCR reacts to and placed in a CD4 or CD8 class. Log10-transformed breadth and depth values were compared by one-way ANOVA with Sidak's multiple comparisons tests. Entries here come from immuneACCESS through TCRdb and include only in-frame sequences with V and J called. Some clones fail to appear in such tables; in the studies checked, an unresolved V gene covers under half of the shortfall, and the cause of the remainder is unknown. That table is the source of V, J and clone size, and D and trimming were worked out from the DNA. The sample profile shows approximately 120,000 clones; approximately 90% of them were found once. Of the sample, 4.5% falls within the top ten clones.

A note on this clone: Its cognate antigen has yet to be identified. The record has no base qualities; no much larger clone is one base away.

The intended sense of this specimen's time point label: baseline before first vaccination. The vaccinee samples were drawn from two UK trials, COV001 and COV002, one of which was a single-blind randomized controlled phase 2/3 trial testing AZD1222 (ChAdOx1 nCoV-19) in healthy adults. For TCRbeta chain sequencing, PBMC samples from trial participants were taken at day 0 and at day 28 after the second dose. This TCR came from an adult in good health. Sequences were derived from peripheral blood, sampled on day 0 of AZD1222 vaccination. The sequence joins TRBV28 to TRBJ1-5, with the D gene uncertain. The CDR3 region has the sequence CASKLRRTSNQPQHF. DNA sequence: TGTGCCAGCAAACTGAGACGGACTAGCAATCAGCCCCAGCATTTT.